The 4 T cell receptor beta chains in this list originate from one sample, sequenced in a study of OX40 agonist ivuxolimab in advanced cancers. Some clones are missing from TCRdb's copy, which holds only in-frame ones; the method was immunoSEQ multiplex PCR. The table includes tens of thousands of clones, 81% detected once. The sample was CD4+ or CD8+ T cells sorted from blood, taken in a trial of the OX40 agonist ivuxolimab. Receptors originate from an adult with an advanced solid tumor such as melanoma, head and neck, liver or kidney cancer.

J is TRBJ2-3 and V is TRBV29-1; weak D call: TRBD2 (6 bases). Germline CDR1 reads SQVTM; CDR2 reads ANQGSEA. This CDR3 region has 13 residues. The V and J ends lost 7 bases and 2 bases respectively, with 13 bases between them. The CDR3, as DNA: TGCAGCGCCGGCCGGGGGAACACAGATACGCAGTATTTT. It translates to CSAGRGNTDTQYF.

The chain combines TRBV7-8 with TRBJ2-7, with D unresolved. Trimming stripped 3 bases from V and 3 bases from J, with 3 bases between. Germline V CDR1 and CDR2: SGHVS, FQNEAQ. CDR3 size: 11 residues. DNA of the CDR3: TGTGCCAGCAGCTTCCTCTACGAGCAGTACTTC. This codes for CASSFLYEQYF.

This clone was counted only a few times. The rearrangement uses TRBV30 and TRBJ2-7; D may be TRBD1 or TRBD2 (5 bases each). CDR1 is GTSNPN, CDR2 SVGIG, per germline (reference sequence). V was cut by 0 bases and J by 0 bases, with 12 bases left in between. The CDR3 totals 15 residues. The CDR3 nucleotides read TGTGCCTGGAGTGTCTTGAGGGGATACTCCTACGAGCAGTACTTC. This translates into CAWSVLRGYSYEQYF.

V is TRBV19 and J is TRBJ1-5; TRBD1 might be the D (6 bases). Germline V gene data show CDR1 as LNHDA and CDR2 as SQIVND (reference sequence). The V end lost 7 bases, the J end lost 4 bases, and 17 bases lay between the germline ends. The CDR3 is made up of 15 amino acids. The CDR3 DNA reads as TGTGCCAGTACCGACCATACAGGGCCTAATCAGCCCCAGCATTTT. Its protein product is CASTDHTGPNQPQHF.